This T cell receptor (beta chain) was identified in a study of radiotherapy plus CTLA-4 blockade in lung cancer. The overall study: In roughly 19% of patients, objective responses were seen; around 31% had disease control.

Sequencing was performed with immunoSEQ multiplex PCR; in TCRdb, only in-frame clones are kept and a portion is missing. The sample holds some 70,000 clones, around three quarters seen once. Focal radiation plus CTLA-4 blockade with ipilimumab was given to patients with chemo-refractory metastatic non-small-cell lung cancer. There are 15 residues in the CDR3. Looked up from germline, CDR1 is WNHNN and CDR2 is SYGVQD (reference sequence). V lost 4 bases and J lost 2, with 12 bases in between. General study points: The study found tumor-derived TCR clones expanded in blood after radiotherapy plus ipilimumab. The best predictor of response was reported to be early blood T cell clone dynamics, with interferon-beta.

The sample holds a few counts of this clone. No antigen is known for it. This material consisted of peripheral blood, taken from a patient treated with radiotherapy plus ipilimumab. This receptor was obtained from a human donor with non-small cell lung cancer who had a complete response to radiotherapy plus ipilimumab. The chain has TRBV10-1 and TRBJ2-1; no firm D call. CDR3 DNA: TGCGCCAGCAGTGTACGGGTCGACCCCTACAATGAGCAGTTCTTC. This encodes CASSVRVDPYNEQFF.